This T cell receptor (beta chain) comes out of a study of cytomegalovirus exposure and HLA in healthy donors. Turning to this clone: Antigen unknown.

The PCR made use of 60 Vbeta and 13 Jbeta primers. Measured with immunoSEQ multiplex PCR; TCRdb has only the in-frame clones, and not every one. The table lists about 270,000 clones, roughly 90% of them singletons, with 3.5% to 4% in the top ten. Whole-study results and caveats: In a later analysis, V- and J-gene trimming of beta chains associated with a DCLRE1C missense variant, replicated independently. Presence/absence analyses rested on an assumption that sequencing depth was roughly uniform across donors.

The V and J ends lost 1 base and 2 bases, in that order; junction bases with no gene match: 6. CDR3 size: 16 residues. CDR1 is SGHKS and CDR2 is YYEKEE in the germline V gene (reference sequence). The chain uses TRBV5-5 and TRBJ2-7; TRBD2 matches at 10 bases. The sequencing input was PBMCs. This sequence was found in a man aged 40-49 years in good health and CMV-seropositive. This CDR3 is CASSLIPGLATYEQYF. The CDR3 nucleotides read TGTGCCAGCAGCTTGATCCCGGGACTAGCGACCTACGAGCAGTACTTC.